This entry is about one TCR beta chain. The data were taken from a study of molecular identifiers for immune sequencing clone quantification. CDR3 length equals 17 residues. Preparation methods for the bulk TCR libraries were those previously described, with listed TCR primers. TCRdb reanalysed the PCR reads using MiXCR and keeps one entry per CDR3 protein. The sample has over 85,000 distinct CDR3 sequences, 21% seen once. Sequencing was done on a sample of naive CD8+ T cells from blood, with Jurkat cell RNA spiked in. Subset of the sample: FACS-sorted CD8+CD4-CCR7+CD45RA+ naive T cells. This sequence joins TRBV3-2 and TRBJ2-2; the table's D gene call, TRBD2, was not cross checked with the DNA. TRBV3-2 is reported as a pseudogene. The source is a human donor in good health. Some libraries in this study had Jurkat cell RNA spiked in. The CDR3 loop reads CASSHTPSREYGGELFF. CDR3 nucleotides: TGTGCCAGCAGCCACACCCCCTCACGCGAATATGGCGGGGAGCTGTTTTTT.